This TCR beta chain was identified during a study of blood T cell repertoires in COVID-19. About the study: The United States, Italy and Spain provided the acute and convalescent COVID-19 samples. Sample material is recorded as cDNA or gDNA derived from T cells, B-cell-depleted T cells, or PBMCs.

Authors' methods: Estimation of nucleated cell counts relied on the amplification of reference gene primers. The table came from immunoSEQ multiplex PCR; TCRdb's copy has only in-frame clones and leaves some out. Clonal size and the V and J genes are those of that table, whereas D and trimming came from the DNA. In the table there are some 120,000 clones, about 88% of which are singletons. Germline values: CDR1 MDHEN, CDR2 SYDVKM. This CDR3 comprises 13 residues. The germline V and J ends were trimmed by 2 bases and 5 bases, with 7 bases remaining between them. The V and J genes are TRBV28 and TRBJ2-1, with a tentative D call TRBD2 (6 bases). The sequenced sample consisted of peripheral blood. The TCR originated in a woman over 75 with acute or convalescent COVID-19. CDR3 in amino acids: CASSLAGNNEQFF. The CDR3 DNA reads as TGTGCCAGCAGTTTAGCGGGAAACAATGAGCAGTTCTTC.